Listed below are T cell receptor beta chains from one sample, sequenced in a study of control samples from healthy donors and cancer patients. Sequenced by immunoSEQ multiplex PCR; TCRdb stores in-frame clones only, minus some. Here the sample spans about 120,000 clones, around 87% being singletons. Sequencing used blood. All receptors come from a man between 60 and 75 years old in good health. Both conserved end residues are part of each CDR3. Fields, in order: J gene, clone size, D gene, V gene, CDR3 protein, CDR3 DNA. The D gene is left open where the match is weak. Size is stated for part of the rows, as once, few or many counts, or as a class when the clone is expanded.

TRBJ1-1	.	.	TRBV11-2	CASSSGSLTEAFF	TGTGCCAGCAGCTCAGGGTCCCTAACTGAAGCTTTCTTT
TRBJ1-1	.	TRBD1	TRBV6-5	CASSRPQGVSEAFF	TGTGCCAGCAGCAGACCACAGGGGGTCTCTGAAGCTTTCTTT
TRBJ1-2	.	.	TRBV5-1	CASSLEEGLGGYTF	TGCGCCAGCAGCTTGGAGGAGGGGTTAGGGGGCTACACCTTC
TRBJ2-1	.	TRBD1	TRBV6-5	CASSYSTGYNEQFF	TGTGCCAGCAGTTACTCGACAGGGTACAATGAGCAGTTCTTC
TRBJ2-3	.	TRBD2	TRBV5-1	CASSLKLAGTDTQYF	TGCGCCAGCAGCTTGAAGCTAGCGGGCACAGATACGCAGTATTTT
TRBJ2-1	once	.	TRBV11-2	CASSLPGYGQFF	TGTGCCAGCAGCTTACCGGGGTACGGGCAGTTCTTC
TRBJ1-2	.	.	TRBV6-5	CASSYSVAAGNGYTF	TGTGCCAGCAGTTACTCAGTGGCGGCAGGGAATGGCTACACCTTC
TRBJ1-6	few	TRBD1	TRBV5-1	CASSATGASSPLHF	TGCGCCAGCAGCGCAACAGGGGCTTCGTCACCCCTCCACTTT
TRBJ2-1	.	.	TRBV10-2	CASNQADEQFF	TGCGCCAGCAATCAAGCGGATGAGCAGTTCTTC
TRBJ2-7	few	.	TRBV18	CASSPTRVGEQYF	TGTGCCAGCTCACCAACACGGGTCGGCGAGCAGTACTTC
TRBJ2-1	.	TRBD2	TRBV30	CAWWGLYVRRQNEEQFF	TGTGCCTGGTGGGGACTATATGTCAGGCGCCAAAACGAAGAGCAGTTCTTC
TRBJ1-2	.	.	TRBV3-1/TRBV3-2	CASSLRTLNYGYTF	TGTGCCAGCAGCCTCCGGACCCTGAATTATGGCTACACCTTC
TRBJ1-5	once	.	TRBV12-3/TRBV12-4	CASSPDGYQPQHF	TGTGCCAGCAGTCCGGACGGTTATCAGCCCCAGCATTTT
TRBJ1-2	.	.	TRBV27	CASSLGGGEGYTF	TGTGCCAGCAGTTTAGGAGGGGGGGAAGGCTACACCTTC
TRBJ2-3	.	TRBD2	TRBV6-1	CASSEERGGLADTQYF	TGTGCCAGCAGTGAGGAACGGGGGGGCCTCGCAGATACGCAGTATTTT
TRBJ2-7	.	.	TRBV5-1	CASSLAGLSGGEQYF	TGCGCCAGCAGCCTGGCGGGACTCTCTGGTGGTGAGCAGTACTTC
TRBJ2-7	.	TRBD1	TRBV28	CASSDRGLTEQYF	TGTGCCAGCAGCGACAGGGGACTTACGGAGCAGTACTTC
TRBJ1-2	.	.	TRBV27	CASSFSDGNYGYTF	TGTGCCAGCAGTTTCTCCGACGGAAACTATGGCTACACCTTC
TRBJ2-7	.	TRBD1	TRBV9	CASSVGTGPLLGEQYF	TGTGCCAGCAGCGTAGGGACAGGGCCCCTCCTAGGCGAGCAGTACTTC
TRBJ1-1	.	TRBD1	TRBV6-4	CASSRDRGNTEAFF	TGTGCCAGCAGCCGAGACAGGGGTAACACTGAAGCTTTCTTT
TRBJ1-2	.	.	TRBV3-1/TRBV3-2	CASSYSGPAEGYTF	TGTGCCAGCAGCTACTCCGGGCCGGCGGAGGGCTACACCTTC
TRBJ2-5	.	TRBD2	TRBV10-3	CAISESAGGGTWETQYF	TGTGCCATCAGTGAGTCTGCCGGGGGAGGGACGTGGGAGACCCAGTACTTC
TRBJ2-5	.	.	TRBV5-6	CASSLQGVLGETQYF	TGTGCCAGCAGCTTGCAGGGTGTATTAGGGGAGACCCAGTACTTC
TRBJ1-2	once	.	TRBV5-6	CASSLVGQNYGYTF	TGTGCCAGCAGCTTGGTGGGTCAGAACTATGGCTACACCTTC
TRBJ1-5	.	.	TRBV7-2	CASSFGQGSWQPQHF	TGTGCCAGCAGCTTTGGCCAGGGAAGTTGGCAGCCCCAGCATTTT
TRBJ2-1	.	.	TRBV18	CASSPQGKLYNEQFF	TGTGCCAGCTCACCCCAGGGAAAGCTCTACAATGAGCAGTTCTTC
TRBJ2-2	.	.	TRBV18	CASSPQENTGELFF	TGTGCCAGCTCACCGCAAGAGAACACCGGGGAGCTGTTTTTT
TRBJ1-2	.	TRBD1	TRBV5-8	CASSSGQRDYGYTF	TGTGCCAGCAGCTCGGGACAGAGAGACTATGGCTACACCTTC
TRBJ1-3	.	.	TRBV6-5	CASTPWVVAGNTIYF	TGTGCCAGCACCCCCTGGGTGGTAGCGGGAAACACCATATATTTT